Each of the 14 T cell receptor beta chains below was sequenced from the same sample in a study of T cell responses to AZD1222 COVID-19 vaccine. Sequencing was performed with immunoSEQ multiplex PCR; in TCRdb, only in-frame clones are kept and a portion is missing. The table has 65,000 to 95,000 clones, 80% to 90% seen once. The sample in question was peripheral blood, obtained 28 days after the second AZD1222 dose. All receptors come from an adult who received the AZD1222 COVID-19 vaccine.

This clone occurred a few times. The rearrangement uses TRBV5-1 and TRBJ2-7, with D tentatively TRBD1 (5 bases). V dropped 4 bases and J dropped 6 bases, with 17 bases sitting between them. This CDR3 has 14 residues. CDR1 SGHRS and CDR2 YFSETQ come from the germline V gene. The CDR3 spells CASSLQGGAREQYF. The CDR3 nucleotides are TGCGCCAGCAGCCTCCAGGGTGGGGCCCGCGAGCAGTACTTC. Full variable domain (missing parts from reference TRBV5-1 and TRBJ2-7): KAGVTQTPRYLIKTRGQQVTLSCSPISGHRSVSWYQQTPGQGLQFLFEYFSETQRNKGNFPGRFSGRQFSNSRSEMNVSTLELGDSALYLCASSLQGGAREQYFGPGTRLTVT.

There are a few counts of this clone. The chain joins TRBV6-1 to TRBJ2-7; TRBD1 aligns across 9 bases. Germline V lookup: CDR1 MNHNS, CDR2 SASEGT. The CDR3 is made up of 14 amino acids. Trimming at V came to 2 bases and at J to 3 bases, leaving 2 bases not matched to a gene. The CDR3 DNA reads as TGTGCCAGCAGTGAACTGGACAGGGGCTACGAGCAGTACTTC. This gives the protein CASSELDRGYEQYF.

This clone was observed once. The CDR3 protein is CSVEGFTGETQYF. CDR3 nucleotide sequence: TGCAGCGTTGAAGGGTTTACCGGGGAGACCCAGTACTTC. V is TRBV29-1 and J is TRBJ2-5; D is unresolved. This CDR3 has 13 residues. V was clipped by 1 base and J by 5 bases, with 11 bases between them. Germline loops: CDR1 SQVTM, CDR2 ANQGSEA.

The chain couples TRBV18 to TRBJ1-1; perhaps TRBD1 as D (6 bases). The germline CDR1 and CDR2 sequences are KGHSH and LQKENI. This CDR3 has 13 residues. Trimming pared 6 bases from V and 7 bases from J, leaving 15 bases between. CDR3 sequence: CASSLKGGGEAFF. The CDR3, as DNA: TGTGCCAGCTCCCTCAAAGGGGGGGGTGAAGCTTTCTTT.

This clone appeared once. The chain combines TRBV9 with TRBJ2-2, with D hard to call. V was cut by 0 bases and J by 6 bases, with 12 bases left in between. The CDR3 length is 15 residues. Germline V gene sequence: CDR1 SGDLS, CDR2 YYNGEE. CDR3 nucleotide sequence: TGTGCCAGCAGCGTAGCTACGGGTGGGGCCGGGGAGCTGTTTTTT. It translates to CASSVATGGAGELFF.

This clone has a handful of counts. The rearrangement joins TRBV29-1 to TRBJ1-1; 7 bases are shared with TRBD1. The J segment lost 11 bases and the V segment lost 5 bases, leaving 5 bases of the junction unmatched. CDR1 and CDR2 from the germline V gene are SQVTM and ANQGSEA. The CDR3 contains 10 residues. The CDR3 sequence is CSVYRGRAFF. The CDR3 region has the DNA TGCAGCGTTTACAGGGGTAGGGCTTTCTTT.

The CDR3 is CASSGQDEGEYGYTF. The CDR3, as DNA: TGTGCCAGCAGTGGCCAAGATGAGGGTGAGTATGGCTACACCTTC. This chain connects TRBV2 to TRBJ1-2; D gene ambiguous. The germline CDR1 and CDR2 sequences are SNHLY and FYNNEI. Trimming cost V 4 bases and J 5 bases, with 17 bases left between them. CDR3 length: 15 amino acids.

This chain joins TRBV6-5 and TRBJ2-1, with no clear D. V lost 0 bases and J lost 2, with 11 bases in between. CDR1 and CDR2 (germline): MNHEY, SVGAGI. CDR3 length: 16 residues. CDR3 residues: CASSYSRAVTYNEQFF. The DNA for the CDR3 is TGTGCCAGCAGTTACTCTAGGGCGGTGACCTACAATGAGCAGTTCTTC.

This chain connects TRBV28 to TRBJ1-4, with D perhaps matching TRBD1 (5 bases). The CDR3 runs 14 residues. Deletions cut 6 bases from V and 3 bases from J, with 11 bases between. Looked up from germline, CDR1 is MDHEN and CDR2 is SYDVKM. CDR3 DNA sequence: TGTGCCAGCAGCCTGGGGGGGGCTAATGAAAAACTGTTTTTT. This translates into CASSLGGANEKLFF. Combining the CDR3 with reference TRBV28 and TRBJ1-4 gives the whole variable domain DVKVTQSSRYLVKRTGEKVFLECVQDMDHENMFWYRQDPGLGLRLIYFSYDVKMKEKGDIPEGYSVSREKKERFSLILESASTNQTSMYLCASSLGGANEKLFFGSGTQLSVL.

The chain recombines TRBV15 with TRBJ1-1; a possible D gene is TRBD1 (5 bases). This CDR3 comprises 14 residues. In germline, CDR1 is LNHNV, CDR2 YYDKDF (reference sequence). Trimming cost V 5 bases and J 1 base, with 11 bases left between them. The DNA for the CDR3 is TGTGCCACCAGCGGGGGGACGGCGAACACTGAAGCTTTCTTT. Amino acid sequence: CATSGGTANTEAFF.

The V gene is TRBV5-1, the J gene TRBJ2-1, with TRBD2 matching 8 bases. Losses at the gene ends were 0 bases for V and 8 bases for J; bases not matched to a gene: 10. The CDR3 runs 16 residues. CDR1 and CDR2 from the germline V gene are SGHRS and YFSETQ. The CDR3: CASSLVFGTSIDEQFF. CDR3 bases: TGCGCCAGCAGCTTGGTTTTTGGGACTAGTATAGATGAGCAGTTCTTC.

The chain joins TRBV6-5 to TRBJ1-1; D may be TRBD1 (6 bases). Trimming shortened V by 7 bases and J by 5 bases, and 14 bases separated the two germline ends. The germline V gene encodes CDR1 MNHEY and CDR2 SVGAGI. The CDR3 length is 13 residues. DNA for the CDR3: TGTGCCAGCATGATCAGGGGATGGACTGAAGCTTTCTTT. Protein sequence: CASMIRGWTEAFF.

The table lists this clone with a few counts. This chain uses TRBV19 with TRBJ1-2, with 8 positions matching TRBD1. The V gene end was trimmed by 6 bases and the J gene end by 8 bases; junction bases not matched to a gene: 11. The germline gives CDR1 LNHDA, CDR2 SQIVND (reference sequence). CDR3 length equals 14 residues. CDR3 loop: CASSPGQGFLGYTF. The CDR3 DNA sequence: TGTGCCAGTAGCCCTGGACAGGGTTTCCTGGGCTACACCTTC.

The J gene is TRBJ2-5, the V gene TRBV28; TRBD1 aligns across 10 bases. The CDR3 totals 13 residues. V shed 10 bases, J shed 5 bases, and the junction held 7 bases outside the gene matches. Germline lookup yields CDR1 MDHEN and CDR2 SYDVKM. For the CDR3, the DNA is TGTGCCATAAAGACAGGGGGCGGTGAGACCCAGTACTTC. It encodes CAIKTGGGETQYF.